Below are 4 T cell receptor beta chains sequenced from a single sample in a study of T cell changes during pregnancy in multiple sclerosis. TCRdb's copy holds only in-frame clones and misses some; the assay was immunoSEQ multiplex PCR. This repertoire shows some 71,000 clones, just over 90% found once; its top ten account for approximately 1.5%. The sample here was peripheral blood, taken after pregnancy. These receptors all come from a female donor with multiple sclerosis, enrolled in a pregnancy study.

This rearrangement joins TRBV7-2 to TRBJ2-7; TRBD2 matches at 11 bases. CDR3 length equals 16 residues. Unmatched junction bases numbered 6, after V lost 5 bases and J lost 0 bases. Germline V gives CDR1 SGHTA, CDR2 FQGNSA. CDR3 sequence: CASSLRTSGSSYEQYF. The DNA for the CDR3 is TGTGCCAGCAGCCTACGAACTAGCGGGAGCTCCTACGAGCAGTACTTC.

This rearrangement joins TRBV10-3 to TRBJ1-1, with D perhaps matching TRBD1 (5 bases). V dropped 6 bases and J dropped 5 bases, with 13 bases sitting between them. The CDR3 runs to 13 residues. CDR1 is ENHRY, CDR2 SYGVKD, per germline. CDR3 sequence reads: CAISAWGDTEAFF. The CDR3 DNA follows: TGTGCCATCAGCGCTTGGGGGGATACTGAAGCTTTCTTT.

The rearrangement links TRBV27 to TRBJ1-2, with 7 bases that match TRBD1. Germline V lookup: CDR1 MNHEY, CDR2 SMNVEV (reference sequence). With V trimmed by 3 bases and J by 3 bases, 1 base remained unmatched. The CDR3 has 13 residues. CDR3 in amino acids: CASSFGTDYGYTF. The CDR3, as DNA: TGTGCCAGCAGTTTTGGGACAGACTATGGCTACACCTTC.

This chain joins TRBV6-6 and TRBJ1-1; D is ambiguous. Germline CDR1 reads MNHNY; CDR2 reads SVGAGI (reference sequence). V was clipped by 4 bases and J by 1 base, with 13 bases between them. CDR3 length: 15 amino acids. Here the CDR3 DNA reads TGTGCCAGCAGTTTAATTGACAACCCGAACACTGAAGCTTTCTTT. It translates to CASSLIDNPNTEAFF.